This T cell receptor beta chain was profiled in a study of circulating and synovial CD4+ cells in juvenile arthritis (dated by TCRdb to between 2014 and 2016). With regard to the full study: Within each patient, the TCRbeta CDR3 repertoires of synovial CD4 T cells, bulk blood CD4 T cells and circulating HLA-DR+ CD4 T cells were compared. The goal of repertoire sequencing was to confirm that a circulating synovial-like CD4 T cell subset was enriched in synovial clonotypes.

The table lists this clone with a count of one. Its antigen is still unknown. No clone much larger than this one lies a single base away; base qualities are absent. V is pruned by 4 bases and J by 4 bases, leaving 3 bases of the junction without a gene match. The CDR3 contains 14 residues, cysteine and phenylalanine counted. Of all the DNA, just the CDR3 is kept, 42 bases in frame from base 1. Looking up the germline V gene yields CDR1 LGHNA and CDR2 YSLEER. Donors of the sequenced samples were patients with active juvenile idiopathic arthritis. Sorting was carried out immediately after cells were thawed, and dead cells were excluded with Live/Dead Fixable Near-IR Stain. The library was obtained by the immunoSEQ multiplex PCR assay. An external provider performed TCRbeta CDR3 sequencing as a commercial service. Processing in the source paper ran as follows. The analyses used productive nucleotide sequences together with amino acid sequences obtained by in silico translation. Diversity was quantified by Renyi entropy over a range of alpha values, with sample size equalised by taking the median of 200 repeated subsamples. For clustering, the distance between each pair of repertoires was computed as one minus the Chao-modified Jaccard index, which corrected for under-sampling. Frequency-weighted overlap with synovial clonotypes was computed at 200 sample sizes with 200 draws without replacement at each size, and the value at the size of the smaller sample was reported. Held by TCRdb, this immuneACCESS table contains in-frame sequences only and omits some clones. Under half of the omission traces to an unresolved V gene where checked; the cause of the rest is unknown. The DNA gave D and trimming, while V, J and clone size come from that table. The sample yields approximately 35,000 clones; more than 90% were counted once. Less than 0.2% of the sample is in the top ten clones.

Overall results and qualifications from the work: Traditional Vbeta family usage analysis did not detect the difference between circulating pathogenic-like lymphocytes and bulk blood T cells. Synovial and circulating pathogenic-like lymphocyte repertoires were less diverse than bulk blood CD4 repertoires, with some CPL samples as oligoclonal as synovium. Circulating pathogenic-like lymphocytes clustered together with synovial T cells and shared a substantially larger fraction of CDR3 sequences with synovium than bulk blood did. CPL and bulk blood CD4 samples differed in T cell genome counts by at least an order of magnitude, so sample-size effects were addressed. Since overlap with synovium went up as sequencing depth increased, the measured fractions of shared clonotypes likely underestimated the full repertoire overlap.

Recombination connected TRBV4-3 to TRBJ1-1; TRBD1 lines up with 10 middle nucleotides. This TCR was sampled from a human donor with juvenile idiopathic arthritis. Sequencing was done on a sample of CD4+ T cells from blood. The sequenced DNA: TGCGCCAGCAGCCTGGGACAGGGGATCACTGAAGCTTTCTTT. This is translated as CASSLGQGITEAFF.